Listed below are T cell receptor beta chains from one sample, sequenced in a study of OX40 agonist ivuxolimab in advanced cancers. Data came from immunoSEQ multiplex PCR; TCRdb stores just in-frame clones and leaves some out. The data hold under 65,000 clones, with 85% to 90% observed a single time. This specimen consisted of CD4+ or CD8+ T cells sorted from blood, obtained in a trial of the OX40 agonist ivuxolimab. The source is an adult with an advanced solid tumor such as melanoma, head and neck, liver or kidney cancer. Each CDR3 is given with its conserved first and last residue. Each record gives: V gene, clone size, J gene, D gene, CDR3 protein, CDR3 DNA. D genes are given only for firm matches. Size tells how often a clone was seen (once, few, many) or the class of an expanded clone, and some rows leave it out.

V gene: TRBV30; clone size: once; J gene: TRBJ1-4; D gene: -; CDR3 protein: CAWSDRLTTNEKLFF; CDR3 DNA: TGTGCCTGGAGTGACAGGCTGACAACTAATGAAAAACTGTTTTTT
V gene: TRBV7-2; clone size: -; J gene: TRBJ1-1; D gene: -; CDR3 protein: CASSLDGKMNTEAFF; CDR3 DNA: TGTGCCAGCAGCTTAGATGGGAAAATGAACACTGAAGCTTTCTTT
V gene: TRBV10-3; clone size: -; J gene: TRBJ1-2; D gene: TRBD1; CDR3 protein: CAISESRDRVGYTF; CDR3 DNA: TGTGCCATCAGTGAGTCCCGGGACAGGGTTGGCTACACCTTC
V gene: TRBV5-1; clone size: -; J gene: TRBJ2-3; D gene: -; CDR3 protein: CASSNTDTQYF; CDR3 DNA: TGCGCCAGCAGTAACACAGATACGCAGTATTTT
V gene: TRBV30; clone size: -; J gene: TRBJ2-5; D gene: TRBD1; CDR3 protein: CAWSRGQGTQETQYF; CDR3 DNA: TGTGCCTGGTCCCGTGGACAGGGGACGCAAGAGACCCAGTACTTC
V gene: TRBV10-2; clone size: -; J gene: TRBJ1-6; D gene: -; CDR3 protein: CASSGLGTTAGSPLHF; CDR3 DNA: TGCGCCAGCAGTGGGCTTGGGACAACGGCGGGCTCACCCCTCCACTTT
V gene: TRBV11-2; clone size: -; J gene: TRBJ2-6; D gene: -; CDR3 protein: CASSLTVKVLTF; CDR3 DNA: TGTGCCAGCAGCTTAACAGTCAAAGTCCTGACTTTC
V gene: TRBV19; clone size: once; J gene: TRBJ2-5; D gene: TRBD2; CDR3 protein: CASSTSGVEETQYF; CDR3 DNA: TGTGCCAGTAGTACTAGCGGGGTTGAAGAGACCCAGTACTTC
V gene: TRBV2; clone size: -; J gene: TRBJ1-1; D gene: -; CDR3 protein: CASKVWGDTEAFF; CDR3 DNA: TGTGCCAGCAAGGTATGGGGGGACACTGAAGCTTTCTTT
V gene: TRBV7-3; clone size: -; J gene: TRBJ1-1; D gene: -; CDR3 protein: CASSLTSESEAFF; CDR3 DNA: TGTGCCAGCAGCTTAACGTCAGAATCTGAAGCTTTCTTT
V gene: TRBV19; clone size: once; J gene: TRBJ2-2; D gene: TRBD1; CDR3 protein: CASTGQGGNGELFF; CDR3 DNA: TGTGCCAGTACGGGACAGGGAGGGAACGGGGAGCTGTTTTTT
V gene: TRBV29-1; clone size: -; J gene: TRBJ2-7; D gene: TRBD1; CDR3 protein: CSALTPGQGTYEQYF; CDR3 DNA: TGCAGCGCCCTGACCCCGGGACAGGGGACCTACGAGCAGTACTTC
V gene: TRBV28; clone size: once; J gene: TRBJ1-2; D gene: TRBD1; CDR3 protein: CASSSGQGDDGYTF; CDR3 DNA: TGTGCCAGCAGTTCGGGACAGGGGGACGATGGCTACACCTTC
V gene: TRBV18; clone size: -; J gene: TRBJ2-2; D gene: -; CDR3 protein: CASSPVNTGELFF; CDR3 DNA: TGTGCCAGCTCACCCGTCAACACCGGGGAGCTGTTTTTT
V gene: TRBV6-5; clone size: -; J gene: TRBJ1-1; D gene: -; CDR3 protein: CATLVGLQGTEAFF; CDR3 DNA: TGTGCCACCCTGGTGGGGCTTCAGGGAACTGAAGCTTTCTTT
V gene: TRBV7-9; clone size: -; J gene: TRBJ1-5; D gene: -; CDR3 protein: CASSLNGNSNQPQHF; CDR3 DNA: TGTGCCAGCAGCTTAAACGGTAATAGCAATCAGCCCCAGCATTTT
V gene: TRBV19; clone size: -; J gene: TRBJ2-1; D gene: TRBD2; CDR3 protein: CASSIRLAGGASYNEQFF; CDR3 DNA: TGTGCCAGTAGTATAAGGCTAGCGGGAGGTGCCTCCTACAATGAGCAGTTCTTC
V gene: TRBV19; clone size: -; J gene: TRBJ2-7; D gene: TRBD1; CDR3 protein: CASSMGQKPYEQYF; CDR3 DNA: TGTGCCAGTAGTATGGGACAGAAGCCCTACGAGCAGTACTTC
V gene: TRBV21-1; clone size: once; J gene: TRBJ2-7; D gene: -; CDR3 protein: CASSDRVGSTEQYF; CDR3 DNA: TGTGCCAGCAGTGACAGGGTAGGATCGACCGAGCAGTACTTC
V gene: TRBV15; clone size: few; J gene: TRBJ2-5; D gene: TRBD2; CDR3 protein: CATSRETPGLAGGGETQYF; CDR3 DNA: TGTGCCACCAGCAGAGAAACCCCGGGACTAGCGGGAGGCGGAGAGACCCAGTACTTC
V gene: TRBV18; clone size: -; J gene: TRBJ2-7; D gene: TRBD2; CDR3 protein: CASSIGAGGEQYF; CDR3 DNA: TGTGCCAGCTCAATCGGGGCCGGGGGGGAGCAGTACTTC
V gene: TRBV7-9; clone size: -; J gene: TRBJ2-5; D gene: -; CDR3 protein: CASSLVGRGVGETQYF; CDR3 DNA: TGTGCCAGCAGCTTAGTGGGCAGGGGCGTAGGTGAGACCCAGTACTTC
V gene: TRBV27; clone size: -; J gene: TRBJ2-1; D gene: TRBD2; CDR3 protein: CASSFRGLAGTGEQFF; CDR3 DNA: TGTGCCAGCAGTTTTCGCGGACTAGCGGGAACGGGTGAGCAGTTCTTC
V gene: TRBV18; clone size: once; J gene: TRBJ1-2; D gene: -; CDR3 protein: CASSPGRAGPYGYTF; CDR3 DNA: TGTGCCAGCTCACCGGGACGGGCCGGGCCGTATGGCTACACCTTC
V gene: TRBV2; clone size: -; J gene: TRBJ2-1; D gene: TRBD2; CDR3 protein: CASTKRAGLAGPGNEQFF; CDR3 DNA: TGTGCCAGCACTAAACGGGCGGGACTAGCGGGCCCTGGCAATGAGCAGTTCTTC
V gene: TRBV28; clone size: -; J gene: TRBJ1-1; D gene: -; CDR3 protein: CASSFTPQRRLNTEAFF; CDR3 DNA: TGTGCCAGCAGTTTTACCCCGCAGCGGCGCTTGAACACTGAAGCTTTCTTT
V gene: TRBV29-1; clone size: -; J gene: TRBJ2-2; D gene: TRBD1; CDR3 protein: CSVQRQGHGELFF; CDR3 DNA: TGCAGCGTTCAACGACAGGGTCACGGGGAGCTGTTTTTT
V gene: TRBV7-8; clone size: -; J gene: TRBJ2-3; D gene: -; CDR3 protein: CASSLDQSLADTQYF; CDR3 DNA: TGTGCCAGCAGCTTGGATCAGTCTCTTGCAGATACGCAGTATTTT
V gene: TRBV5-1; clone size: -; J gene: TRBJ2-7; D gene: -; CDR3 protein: CASSLDRSSYEQYF; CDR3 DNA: TGCGCCAGCAGCTTGGACAGGAGCTCCTACGAGCAGTACTTC
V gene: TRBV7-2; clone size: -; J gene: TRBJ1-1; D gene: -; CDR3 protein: CASSLADTAVRTEAFF; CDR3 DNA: TGTGCCAGCAGCTTAGCGGATACAGCAGTGAGGACTGAAGCTTTCTTT
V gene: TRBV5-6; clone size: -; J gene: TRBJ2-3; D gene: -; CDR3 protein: CASSATDTQYF; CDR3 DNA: TGTGCCAGCAGCGCAACAGATACGCAGTATTTT
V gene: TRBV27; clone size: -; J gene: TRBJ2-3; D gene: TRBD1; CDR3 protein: CASSHGQGSTDTQYF; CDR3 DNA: TGTGCCAGCAGCCACGGACAGGGGAGCACAGATACGCAGTATTTT
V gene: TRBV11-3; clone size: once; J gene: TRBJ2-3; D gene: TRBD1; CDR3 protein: CASSVGQGSTDTQYF; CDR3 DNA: TGTGCCAGCAGCGTGGGACAGGGCAGCACAGATACGCAGTATTTT
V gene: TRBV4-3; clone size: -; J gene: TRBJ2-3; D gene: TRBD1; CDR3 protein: CASSQRTGQGRDTQYF; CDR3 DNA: TGCGCCAGCAGCCAGAGAACGGGACAGGGGAGAGATACGCAGTATTTT
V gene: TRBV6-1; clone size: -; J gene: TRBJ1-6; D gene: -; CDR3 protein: CASRVFGNSPLHF; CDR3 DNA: TGTGCCAGCAGAGTTTTTGGCAATTCACCCCTCCACTTT
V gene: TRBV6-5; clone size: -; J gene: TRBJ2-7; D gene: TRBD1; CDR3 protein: CAATGGIYEQYF; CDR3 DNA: TGTGCCGCGACAGGGGGTATCTACGAGCAGTACTTC
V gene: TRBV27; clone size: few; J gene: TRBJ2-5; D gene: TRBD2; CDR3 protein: CASSSPSGGAGETQYF; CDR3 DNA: TGTGCCAGCAGTTCCCCTAGCGGGGGGGCGGGTGAGACCCAGTACTTC
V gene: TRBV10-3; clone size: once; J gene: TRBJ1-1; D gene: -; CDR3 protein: CAISDLDTTNTEAFF; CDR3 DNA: TGTGCCATCAGTGATTTAGACACTACGAACACTGAAGCTTTCTTT
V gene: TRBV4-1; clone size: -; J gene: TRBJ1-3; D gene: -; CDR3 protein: CASSQVGAFSGNTIYF; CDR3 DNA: TGCGCCAGCAGCCAAGTCGGAGCTTTCTCTGGAAACACCATATATTTT
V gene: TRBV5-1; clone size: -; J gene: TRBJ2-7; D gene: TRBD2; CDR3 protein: CASSSTSGTVGEQYF; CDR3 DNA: TGCGCCAGCAGCTCCACTAGCGGGACAGTGGGCGAGCAGTACTTC
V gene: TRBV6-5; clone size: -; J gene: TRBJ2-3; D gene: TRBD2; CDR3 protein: CASTTTSGGSMQYF; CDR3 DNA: TGTGCCAGCACCACAACTAGCGGGGGGTCGATGCAGTATTTT
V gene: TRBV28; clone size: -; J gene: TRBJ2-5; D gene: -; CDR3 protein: CASSLAGRKQETQYF; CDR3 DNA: TGTGCCAGCAGTTTAGCAGGGAGAAAACAAGAGACCCAGTACTTC
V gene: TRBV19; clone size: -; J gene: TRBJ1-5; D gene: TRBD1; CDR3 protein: CASTDRGRNQPQHF; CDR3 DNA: TGTGCCAGTACTGACAGGGGAAGAAATCAGCCCCAGCATTTT
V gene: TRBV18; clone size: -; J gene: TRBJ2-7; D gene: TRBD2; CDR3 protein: CASSPPSGSSYEQYF; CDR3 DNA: TGTGCCAGCTCACCACCTAGCGGGAGCTCCTACGAGCAGTACTTC
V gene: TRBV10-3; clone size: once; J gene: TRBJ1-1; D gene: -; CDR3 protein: CAISESTTGRGNTEAFF; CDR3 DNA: TGTGCCATCAGTGAGTCGACAACAGGGAGGGGGAACACTGAAGCTTTCTTT
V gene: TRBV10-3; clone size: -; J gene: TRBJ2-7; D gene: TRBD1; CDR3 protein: CAISLTQGATSYEQYF; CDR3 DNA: TGTGCCATCAGCCTTACACAGGGGGCGACCTCCTACGAGCAGTACTTC
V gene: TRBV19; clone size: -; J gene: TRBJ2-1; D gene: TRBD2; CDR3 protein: CASSISSGRLEQFF; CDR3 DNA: TGTGCCAGTAGTATAAGTAGCGGGAGGCTTGAGCAGTTCTTC
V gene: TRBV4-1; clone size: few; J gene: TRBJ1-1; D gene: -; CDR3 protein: CASSQTFLKMGAFF; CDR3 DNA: TGCGCCAGCAGCCAGACCTTTTTGAAGATGGGAGCTTTCTTT
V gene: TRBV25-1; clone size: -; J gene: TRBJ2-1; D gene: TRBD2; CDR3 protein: CASSEPRTSGNEQFF; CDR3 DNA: TGTGCCAGCAGTGAACCCAGGACTAGCGGTAATGAGCAGTTCTTC
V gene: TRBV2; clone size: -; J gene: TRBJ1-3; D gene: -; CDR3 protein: CASRQGMSGNTIYF; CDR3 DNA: TGTGCCAGCAGGCAGGGTATGTCTGGAAACACCATATATTTT
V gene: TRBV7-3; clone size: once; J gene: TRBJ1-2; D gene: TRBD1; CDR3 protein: CASSLGQGDGYTF; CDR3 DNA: TGTGCCAGCAGCCTCGGACAGGGGGATGGCTACACCTTC
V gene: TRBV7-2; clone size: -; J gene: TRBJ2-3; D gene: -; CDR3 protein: CASSSRFVSTDTQYF; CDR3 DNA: TGTGCCAGCAGCTCACGGTTTGTCAGCACAGATACGCAGTATTTT
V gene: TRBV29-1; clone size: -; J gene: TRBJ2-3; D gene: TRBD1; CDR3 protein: CSVRGDRGLYTQYF; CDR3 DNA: TGCAGCGTCCGAGGGGACAGGGGGCTATATACGCAGTATTTT
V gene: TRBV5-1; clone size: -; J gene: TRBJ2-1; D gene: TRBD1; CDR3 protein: CASSLPRGGQGMASGTSFYNEQFF; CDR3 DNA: TGCGCCAGCAGCTTGCCGCGAGGGGGACAGGGTATGGCTAGCGGAACATCTTTCTACAATGAGCAGTTCTTC
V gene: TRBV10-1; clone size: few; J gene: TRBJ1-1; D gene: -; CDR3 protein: CASSESGRLEAFF; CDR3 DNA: TGCGCCAGCAGTGAGTCGGGACGCTTAGAGGCTTTCTTT